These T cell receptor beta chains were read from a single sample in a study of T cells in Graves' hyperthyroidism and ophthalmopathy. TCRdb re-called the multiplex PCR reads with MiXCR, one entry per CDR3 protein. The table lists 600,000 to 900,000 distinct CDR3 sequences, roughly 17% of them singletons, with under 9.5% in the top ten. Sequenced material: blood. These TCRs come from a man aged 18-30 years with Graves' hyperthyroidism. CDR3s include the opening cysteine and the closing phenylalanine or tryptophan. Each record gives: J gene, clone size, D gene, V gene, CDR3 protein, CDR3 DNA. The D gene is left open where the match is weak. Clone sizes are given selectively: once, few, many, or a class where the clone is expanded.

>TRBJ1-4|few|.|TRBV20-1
CSARTLGGVGEKLFF
TGCAGTGCTAGAACCCTCGGGGGGGTGGGTGAAAAACTGTTTTTT
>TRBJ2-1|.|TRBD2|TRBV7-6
CASSVGLVNEQFF
TGTGCCAGCAGCGTGGGACTAGTGAATGAGCAGTTCTTC
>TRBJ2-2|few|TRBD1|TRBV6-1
CASAPGTGNTGELFF
TGTGCCAGCGCTCCCGGGACAGGGAACACCGGGGAGCTGTTTTTT
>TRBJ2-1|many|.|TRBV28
CASSLYPDGGNEQFF
TGTGCCAGCAGTTTATATCCAGATGGGGGCAATGAGCAGTTCTTC
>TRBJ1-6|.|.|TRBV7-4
CASSLVCEGPRSYNSPLHF
TGTGCCAGCAGCTTAGTTTGTGAGGGGCCCCGGTCCTATAATTCACCCCTCCACTTT
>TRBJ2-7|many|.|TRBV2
CASVGTGGPVSYEQYF
TGTGCCAGCGTGGGGACCGGGGGACCGGTCTCCTACGAGCAGTACTTC
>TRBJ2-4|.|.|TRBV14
CASSQGLRDIQYF
TGTGCCAGCAGCCAAGGCCTCCGAGACATTCAGTACTTC
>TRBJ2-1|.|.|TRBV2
CASRKGSSYNEQFF
TGTGCCAGCAGGAAAGGGAGCTCCTACAATGAGCAGTTCTTC
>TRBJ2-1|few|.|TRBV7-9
CASSPDSGGRYEQFF
TGTGCCAGCAGCCCAGATTCCGGGGGCAGGTATGAGCAGTTCTTC
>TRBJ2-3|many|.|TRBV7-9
CASSLDYRRSTDTQYF
TGTGCCAGCAGCTTAGATTACAGGCGAAGCACAGATACGCAGTATTTT